Listed here are 16 T cell receptor beta chains from one sample, sequenced in a study of beta chain features in type 1 diabetes. The whole isolated RNA underwent reverse transcription, so sequencing captured expressed TCRB transcripts. Generated by immunoSEQ multiplex PCR, the TCRdb table keeps only in-frame clones and is missing some. The sample contains approximately 200,000 clones, over 8.5% of which appear only once. Sequencing used naive CD4+ T cells from blood. The source of these receptors is a woman younger than 30 in good health.

This clone was found a few times. The gene calls are TRBV5-1 and TRBJ2-2; perhaps TRBD1 as D (6 bases). The CDR3 is 14 residues long. The V and J ends lost 4 bases and 4 bases respectively, with 11 bases between them. The germline CDR1 and CDR2 sequences are SGHRS and YFSETQ. This CDR3 reads CASSPQGFTGELFF. In DNA form, the CDR3 reads TGCGCCAGCAGCCCACAGGGATTCACCGGGGAGCTGTTTTTT.

The chain recombines TRBV28 with TRBJ1-2, with TRBD1 matching over 10 bases. V dropped 6 bases and J dropped 5; count of bases not matched to a gene: 6. This CDR3 comprises 14 residues. CDR1 is MDHEN, CDR2 SYDVKM, per germline. The DNA for the CDR3 is TGTGCCAGCAGCCTCCCGGGACAGGGGTATGGCTACACCTTC. Protein: CASSLPGQGYGYTF.

The rearrangement links TRBV9 to TRBJ2-5, with 7 bases matching TRBD1. V lost 4 bases and J lost 2; bases outside the gene matches: 8. The germline V gene encodes CDR1 SGDLS and CDR2 YYNGEE. This CDR3 has 15 residues. CDR3 sequence reads: CASSPISTGQETQYF. The CDR3 DNA reads as TGTGCCAGCAGCCCGATTTCGACAGGGCAAGAGACCCAGTACTTC.

V usage is TRBV7-2 and J usage is TRBJ1-4, with 9 positions matching TRBD1. The germline V gene encodes CDR1 SGHTA and CDR2 FQGNSA. V shed 5 bases, J shed 4 bases, and the junction held 5 bases outside the gene matches. The CDR3 consists of 15 residues. The CDR3 nucleotides read TGTGCCAGCAGCACCAGACAGGGGGATAATGAAAAACTGTTTTTT. Amino acid sequence: CASSTRQGDNEKLFF. Full variable domain (missing parts from reference TRBV7-2 and TRBJ1-4): GAGVSQSPSNKVTEKGKDVELRCDPISGHTALYWYRQSLGQGLEFLIYFQGNSAPDKSGLPSDRFSAERTGGSVSTLTIQRTQQEDSAVYLCASSTRQGDNEKLFFGSGTQLSVL.

The V gene is TRBV29-1, the J gene TRBJ1-2; D gene uncertain. The CDR3 length is 12 residues. The germline V gene has CDR1 SQVTM and CDR2 ANQGSEA. Trimming pared 0 bases from V and 7 bases from J, leaving 9 bases between. The CDR3 spells CSVEDPGGGYTF. The DNA of the CDR3 is TGCAGCGTTGAAGACCCCGGCGGTGGCTACACCTTC.

V and J are TRBV2 and TRBJ2-5; 7 nucleotides line up with TRBD2. V shed 3 bases, J shed 2 bases, and the junction held 9 bases outside the gene matches. The length of the CDR3 is 16 residues. Germline values: CDR1 SNHLY, CDR2 FYNNEI. CDR3 bases: TGTGCCAGCAGTGACGAGTTGCGGGGGACGCAAGAGACCCAGTACTTC. Protein sequence: CASSDELRGTQETQYF.

This clone was counted only a few times. The gene calls are TRBV15 and TRBJ1-2; maybe TRBD1 (5 bases). The CDR3 totals 16 residues. V was trimmed by 1 base and J by 4 bases, leaving 16 bases between them. From germline, CDR1 is LNHNV and CDR2 YYDKDF (reference sequence). CDR3 sequence: CATSRVGAGGSYGYTF. The DNA for the CDR3 is TGTGCCACCAGCAGAGTAGGCGCGGGGGGAAGCTATGGCTACACCTTC.

In its sample, this clone was seen a few times. The V gene is TRBV5-1, the J gene TRBJ1-1; no reliable D call. This CDR3 is 13 amino acids long. Germline lookup yields CDR1 SGHRS and CDR2 YFSETQ. Between the trimmed V and J ends, which lost 4 bases and 2 bases, there was a span of 9 bases. The CDR3 reads CASSGQLNTEAFF. CDR3 nucleotides: TGCGCCAGCAGCGGGCAACTCAACACTGAAGCTTTCTTT.

This chain connects TRBV7-9 to TRBJ2-5, with 8 bases fitting TRBD2. This CDR3 has 17 residues. The germline CDR1 and CDR2 sequences are SEHNR and FQNEAQ (reference sequence). The J segment lost 4 bases and the V segment lost 0 bases, leaving 10 bases of the junction unmatched. CDR3 region: CASSLAVAGGWGETQYF. The CDR3 nucleotides are TGTGCCAGCAGCTTAGCGGTGGCGGGAGGATGGGGAGAGACCCAGTACTTC.

This clone appeared a few times. The V gene is TRBV6-5, the J gene TRBJ1-1; 9 nucleotides align to TRBD1. There are 15 residues in the CDR3. Germline V lookup: CDR1 MNHEY, CDR2 SVGAGI. After removal of 6 bases from V and 7 bases from J, the junction contained 12 bases not matched to a gene. CDR3 loop: CASRLGQGQTGEAFF. The CDR3 DNA is TGTGCCAGCAGGCTTGGACAGGGGCAGACTGGTGAAGCTTTCTTT.

The chain carries TRBV5-1 and TRBJ2-1; D may be TRBD2 (5 bases). Germline loops: CDR1 SGHRS, CDR2 YFSETQ. The CDR3 extends over 17 amino acids. V dropped 0 bases and J dropped 9 bases, with 22 bases sitting between them. The CDR3 DNA reads TGCGCCAGCAGCTTGGCCGACGGGATCCCGGGGTGGGGTGAGCAGTTCTTC. Amino acids: CASSLADGIPGWGEQFF.

This chain connects TRBV15 to TRBJ2-2; 10 positions agree with TRBD2. Germline loops: CDR1 LNHNV, CDR2 YYDKDF (reference sequence). J gave up 1 base and V 1 base, and 0 bases lay outside the gene matches. The CDR3 runs to 16 residues. The CDR3 spells CATSRGLAGNTGELFF. The DNA of the CDR3 is TGTGCCACCAGCAGAGGACTAGCGGGGAACACCGGGGAGCTGTTTTTT.

This clone was detected a few times. The gene calls are TRBV27 and TRBJ2-3; TRBD1 matches 7 bases. CDR1 is MNHEY and CDR2 is SMNVEV in the germline V gene (reference sequence). Trimming took 3 bases from V and 6 from J; bases not matched to a gene: 9. The CDR3 runs 15 residues. CDR3 DNA sequence: TGTGCCAGCAGTTTTCTCGACAGGGAATCCGATACGCAGTATTTT. Translating gives CASSFLDRESDTQYF.

The V call is TRBV7-3, the J call TRBJ1-1; D gene uncertain. The V gene lost 5 bases and the J gene lost 1 base, with 8 bases spanning the gap. The CDR3 loop spans 13 amino acids. The germline gives CDR1 SGHTA, CDR2 FQGTGA. CDR3 nucleotides: TGTGCCAGCAGCCCTTCCGGGAACACTGAAGCTTTCTTT. This sequence encodes CASSPSGNTEAFF. Filled out from reference TRBV7-3 and TRBJ1-1, the complete variable domain reads GAGVSQTPSNKVTEKGKYVELRCDPISGHTALYWYRQSLGQGPEFLIYFQGTGAADDSGLPNDRFFAVRPEGSVSTLKIQRTERGDSAVYLCASSPSGNTEAFFGQGTRLTVV.

The rearrangement links TRBV29-1 to TRBJ1-4; no firm D call. Germline V CDR1 and CDR2: SQVTM, ANQGSEA. The CDR3 length is 12 residues. Trimming left V 4 bases short and J 5 bases short, with 8 bases between. The CDR3 reads CSVGGPNEKLFF. Here the CDR3 DNA reads TGCAGCGTTGGAGGTCCGAATGAAAAACTGTTTTTT. Full variable domain (outside the CDR3, taken from reference TRBV29-1 and TRBJ1-4): SAVISQKPSRDICQRGTSLTIQCQVDSQVTMMFWYRQQPGQSLTLIATANQGSEATYESGFVIDKFPISRPNLTFSTLTVSNMSPEDSSIYLCSVGGPNEKLFFGSGTQLSVL.

The J gene is TRBJ1-2, the V gene TRBV25-1, with a tentative D call TRBD1 (5 bases). The CDR3 runs 14 residues. V shed 5 bases and J shed 4 bases, with 14 bases lying between them. Germline CDR1 and CDR2: MGHDK and SYGVNS. The CDR3 here is CASSFREWFYGYTF. In DNA, the CDR3 is TGTGCCAGCAGTTTCAGGGAATGGTTCTATGGCTACACCTTC.